This T cell receptor (beta chain) comes out of a study of blood T cell repertoires in COVID-19. Looking at the study overall: T cells, B-cell-depleted T cells, or PBMCs provided the cDNA or gDNA that served as material.

V shed 0 bases and J 7 bases; nucleotides not matched to a gene: 14. Per the germline V gene, CDR1 is SEHNR and CDR2 is FQNEAQ (reference sequence). The CDR3 is 17 residues long. Original processing methods: Researchers report that nucleated cell counts were estimated from reference gene primer amplification. The repertoire was sequenced with immunoSEQ multiplex PCR; TCRdb's copy has only in-frame clones and lacks some. The V and J calls and clone size come from that table; D and trimming were worked out from the DNA. The sample has 250,000 to 400,000 clones, about 91% seen once; the top ten hold under 2%.

This sequence originates from a woman aged 30 to 39 with COVID-19, enrolled during active disease. V usage is TRBV7-9 and J usage is TRBJ2-7, with 8 nucleotides matching TRBD1. Sequencing was done on a sample of peripheral blood. The DNA for the CDR3 is TGTGCCAGCAGCTTAGCACCGTGGCGGACAGGGACGGGGGAGCAGTACTTC. It encodes CASSLAPWRTGTGEQYF.